A selection of T cell receptor beta chains follows, all from one sample in a study of OX40 agonist ivuxolimab in advanced cancers. Here immunoSEQ multiplex PCR was the method, and the copy in TCRdb shows in-frame clones only, minus some. The sample includes approximately 33,000 clones, 90% of them seen just once. Material: CD4+ or CD8+ T cells sorted from blood, obtained in a trial of the OX40 agonist ivuxolimab. Source of these receptors: an adult with an advanced solid tumor such as melanoma, head and neck, liver or kidney cancer. Each CDR3 is given without its conserved first and last residue. Expanded clones are given a class, and other clones once, few, many or no size at all.

v_call: TRBV9
j_call: TRBJ2-3
cdr3_length: 13
clone_size: NA
cdr3_aa: ASSLTGTGTDTQY

v_call: TRBV7-9
j_call: TRBJ1-1
cdr3_length: 9
clone_size: NA
cdr3_aa: ASSLEAEAF

v_call: TRBV20-1
j_call: TRBJ2-7
cdr3_length: 9
clone_size: NA
cdr3_aa: SARRGYEQY

v_call: TRBV9
j_call: TRBJ2-7
cdr3_length: 11
clone_size: NA
cdr3_aa: ASSVADTYEQY

v_call: TRBV28
j_call: TRBJ1-5
cdr3_length: 13
clone_size: NA
cdr3_aa: ASSLRPNSNQPQH

v_call: TRBV11-2
j_call: TRBJ1-1
cdr3_length: 15
clone_size: NA
cdr3_aa: ASSLFRPGTALIKAF

v_call: TRBV9
j_call: TRBJ2-7
cdr3_length: 9
clone_size: NA
cdr3_aa: ASSVGYEQY

v_call: TRBV28
j_call: TRBJ2-2
cdr3_length: 10
clone_size: hyperexpanded
cdr3_aa: ASSFNPGELF

v_call: TRBV2
j_call: TRBJ1-2
cdr3_length: 12
clone_size: NA
cdr3_aa: ASSEAGANYGYT

v_call: TRBV9
j_call: TRBJ2-7
cdr3_length: 13
clone_size: once
cdr3_aa: ASSLKGLADYEQY

v_call: TRBV6-1
j_call: TRBJ2-5
cdr3_length: 13
clone_size: once
cdr3_aa: ASSDRDSLQETQY

v_call: TRBV29-1
j_call: TRBJ2-1
cdr3_length: 13
clone_size: NA
cdr3_aa: SVEEGLGSYNEQF

v_call: TRBV5-6
j_call: TRBJ2-3
cdr3_length: 11
clone_size: NA
cdr3_aa: ASSPESTDTQY

v_call: TRBV9
j_call: TRBJ2-3
cdr3_length: 13
clone_size: NA
cdr3_aa: ASSVGLATTDTQY

v_call: TRBV11-2
j_call: TRBJ2-1
cdr3_length: 13
clone_size: NA
cdr3_aa: ASSLLAITDNEQF

v_call: TRBV18
j_call: TRBJ2-1
cdr3_length: 14
clone_size: NA
cdr3_aa: ASSPEGRLLDNEQF

v_call: TRBV29-1
j_call: TRBJ2-2
cdr3_length: 11
clone_size: NA
cdr3_aa: SVYRGNTGELF

v_call: TRBV28
j_call: TRBJ2-7
cdr3_length: 12
clone_size: NA
cdr3_aa: ASSLYGDSYEQY

v_call: TRBV2
j_call: TRBJ1-2
cdr3_length: 13
clone_size: NA
cdr3_aa: ASIKKRDSHYGYT

v_call: TRBV28
j_call: TRBJ1-5
cdr3_length: 11
clone_size: NA
cdr3_aa: ASSFGRGGPQH

v_call: TRBV27
j_call: TRBJ2-2
cdr3_length: 13
clone_size: NA
cdr3_aa: ASSFGQGNTGELF

v_call: TRBV11-2
j_call: TRBJ1-4
cdr3_length: 13
clone_size: once
cdr3_aa: ASSLTGTSNEKLF

v_call: TRBV27
j_call: TRBJ2-1
cdr3_length: 12
clone_size: NA
cdr3_aa: ASSLLADHNEQF

v_call: TRBV15
j_call: TRBJ2-1
cdr3_length: 14
clone_size: NA
cdr3_aa: ATSTSWGFKSGEQF

v_call: TRBV6-5
j_call: TRBJ1-4
cdr3_length: 13
clone_size: once
cdr3_aa: ASSAGTGAGEKLF

v_call: TRBV29-1
j_call: TRBJ2-1
cdr3_length: 12
clone_size: few
cdr3_aa: SVVAGGRFDEQF

v_call: TRBV27
j_call: TRBJ2-1
cdr3_length: 11
clone_size: once
cdr3_aa: ASSAGPYNEQF

v_call: TRBV13
j_call: TRBJ1-1
cdr3_length: 12
clone_size: NA
cdr3_aa: ASSLAGGNTEAF

v_call: TRBV11-2
j_call: TRBJ2-1
cdr3_length: 13
clone_size: NA
cdr3_aa: ASSLDSSSYNEQF

v_call: TRBV9
j_call: TRBJ1-1
cdr3_length: 13
clone_size: NA
cdr3_aa: ASSPPQAEDTEAF

v_call: TRBV29-1
j_call: TRBJ2-5
cdr3_length: 13
clone_size: NA
cdr3_aa: SVENRGDDQETQY

v_call: TRBV27
j_call: TRBJ2-3
cdr3_length: 10
clone_size: NA
cdr3_aa: ASSLGPDTQY